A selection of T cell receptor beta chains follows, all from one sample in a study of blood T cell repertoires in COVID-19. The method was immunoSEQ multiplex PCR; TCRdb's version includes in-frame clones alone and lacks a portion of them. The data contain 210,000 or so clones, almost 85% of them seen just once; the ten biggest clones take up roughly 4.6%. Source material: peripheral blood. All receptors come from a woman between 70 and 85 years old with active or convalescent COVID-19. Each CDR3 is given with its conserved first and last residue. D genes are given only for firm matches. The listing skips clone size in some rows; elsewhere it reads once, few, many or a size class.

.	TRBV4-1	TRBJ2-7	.	CASSQDSTGIVYEQYF	TGCGCCAGCAGCCAGGACAGCACAGGGATCGTCTACGAGCAGTACTTC
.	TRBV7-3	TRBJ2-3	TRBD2	CASSLGVGGPTADTQYF	TGTGCCAGCAGCTTAGGAGTGGGAGGGCCAACTGCAGATACGCAGTATTTT
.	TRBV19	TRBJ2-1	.	CASSIAQREQFF	TGTGCCAGTAGTATAGCCCAGCGGGAGCAGTTCTTC
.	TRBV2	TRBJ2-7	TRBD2	CASREGLAGAAYEQYF	TGTGCCAGCAGGGAGGGACTAGCGGGAGCCGCCTACGAGCAGTACTTC
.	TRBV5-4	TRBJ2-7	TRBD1	CASSLSGTGVYEQYF	TGTGCCAGCAGCCTGTCCGGGACAGGGGTCTACGAGCAGTACTTC
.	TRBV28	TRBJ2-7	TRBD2	CASRTGTTTGEQYF	TGTGCCAGTAGAACCGGGACTACTACGGGTGAGCAGTACTTC
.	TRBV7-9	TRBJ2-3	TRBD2	CASSLAPSGRATDTQYF	TGTGCCAGCAGCTTAGCGCCGAGCGGGAGGGCCACAGATACGCAGTATTTT
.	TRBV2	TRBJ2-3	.	CASRPPAGFGTDTQYF	TGTGCCAGCAGGCCCCCGGCGGGATTCGGCACAGATACGCAGTATTTT
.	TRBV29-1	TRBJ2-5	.	CSVEDRDYQETQYF	TGCAGCGTTGAAGACAGAGACTACCAAGAGACCCAGTACTTC
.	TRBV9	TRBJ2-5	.	CASSVVEGLETQYF	TGTGCCAGCAGCGTTGTCGAGGGATTGGAGACCCAGTACTTC
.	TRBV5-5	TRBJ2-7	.	CASSPSSYEQYF	TGTGCCAGCAGCCCTAGCTCCTACGAGCAGTACTTC
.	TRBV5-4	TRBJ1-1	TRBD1	CASSPGQGSSTEAFF	TGTGCCAGCAGCCCGGGACAGGGGTCGAGCACTGAAGCTTTCTTT
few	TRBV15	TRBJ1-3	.	CATRSRSGNTIYF	TGTGCCACCAGGTCCCGCTCTGGAAACACCATATATTTT
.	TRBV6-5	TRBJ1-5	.	CAIRHPAYSNQPQHF	TGTGCCATCCGACATCCAGCCTATAGCAATCAGCCCCAGCATTTT
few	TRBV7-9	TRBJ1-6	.	CASSLIQGNSPLHF	TGTGCCAGCAGCTTAATACAGGGAAATTCACCCCTCCACTTT
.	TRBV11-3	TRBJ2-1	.	CASSLGSYLSEQFF	TGTGCCAGCAGCTTAGGTAGCTACCTTAGCGAGCAGTTCTTC
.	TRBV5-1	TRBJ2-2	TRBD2	CASSFRLAGVAGELFF	TGCGCCAGCAGCTTCCGACTAGCGGGAGTGGCCGGGGAGCTGTTTTTT
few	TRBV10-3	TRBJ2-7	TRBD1	CAISEVTGGEQYF	TGTGCCATCAGTGAGGTCACAGGGGGCGAGCAGTACTTC
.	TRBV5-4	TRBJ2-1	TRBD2	CASSKRDPNNEQFF	TGTGCCAGCAGCAAGCGGGACCCGAACAATGAGCAGTTCTTC
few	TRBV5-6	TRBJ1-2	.	CASSSYGQVANYGYTF	TGTGCCAGCAGCTCCTATGGGCAGGTTGCTAACTATGGCTACACCTTC
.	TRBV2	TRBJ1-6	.	CASSERVRGNSPLHF	TGTGCCAGCAGTGAACGAGTAAGGGGCAATTCACCCCTCCACTTT
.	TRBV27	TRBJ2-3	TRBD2	CASSLRDYITDTQYF	TGTGCCAGCAGTCTCCGGGACTACATTACAGATACGCAGTATTTT
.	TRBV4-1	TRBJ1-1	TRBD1	CASSQPSTGVTEAFF	TGCGCCAGCAGCCAACCCTCGACAGGGGTCACTGAAGCTTTCTTT
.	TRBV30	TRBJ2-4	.	CAWSAGIDIQYF	TGTGCCTGGAGTGCGGGGATTGACATTCAGTACTTC
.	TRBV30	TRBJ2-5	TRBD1	CASQGDPKTQYF	TGTGCCTCACAGGGGGACCCAAAGACCCAGTACTTC
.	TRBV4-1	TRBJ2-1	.	CASSREPPRSLRNEQFF	TGCGCCAGCAGCCGAGAGCCCCCCCGGTCCCTGAGGAATGAGCAGTTCTTC
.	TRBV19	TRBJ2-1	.	CASSIKGDHNEQFF	TGTGCCAGTAGTATAAAGGGGGACCACAATGAGCAGTTCTTC
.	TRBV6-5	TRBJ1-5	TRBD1	CASRAGTGGNQPQHF	TGTGCCAGCAGAGCCGGGACAGGGGGCAATCAGCCCCAGCATTTT